What follows are 22 T cell receptor beta chains derived from one specimen sequenced in a study of T cell responses to AZD1222 COVID-19 vaccine. Here immunoSEQ multiplex PCR was the method, and the copy in TCRdb shows in-frame clones only, minus some. The sample includes approximately 110,000 clones, around nine tenths of them seen just once. Sample: peripheral blood, taken on day 0 of AZD1222 vaccination. The receptors come from an adult in good health.

This sequence joins TRBV29-1 and TRBJ2-1; TRBD2 matches at 10 bases. The CDR3 runs to 16 residues. Germline V gene lookup returns CDR1 SQVTM and CDR2 ANQGSEA. J gave up 6 bases and V 1 base, and 9 bases lay outside the gene matches. Written as DNA, the CDR3 is TGCAGCGTTGAAGTTTTTAAGCGGGAGGGGTTCAATGAGCAGTTCTTC. Protein sequence: CSVEVFKREGFNEQFF.

This chain joins TRBV4-1 and TRBJ2-7; 11 bases line up with TRBD2. CDR3 size: 17 residues. Germline loops: CDR1 MGHRA, CDR2 YSYEKL. Trimming removed 1 base from V and 3 bases from J; junction bases left unmatched: 8. CDR3 in DNA: TGCGCCAGCAGCCAAGTGGCTAGCGGGGGGAACTACTACGAGCAGTACTTC. Protein product: CASSQVASGGNYYEQYF.

For the CDR3, the DNA is TGTGCCAGCAGTTCCGGGACACCGAACCCCTACGAGCAGTACTTC. This encodes CASSSGTPNPYEQYF. The chain is built from TRBV6-5 and TRBJ2-7; D may be TRBD1 (6 bases). Germline V lookup: CDR1 MNHEY, CDR2 SVGAGI. The CDR3 length is 15 residues. V lost 4 bases and J lost 2, with 15 bases in between.

The V call is TRBV18, the J call TRBJ1-4; TRBD1 is a possible D gene (5 bases). This CDR3 contains 16 residues. The germline CDR1 and CDR2 sequences are KGHSH and LQKENI. Trimming removed 3 bases at V and 5 bases at J, with 16 bases between. CDR3 sequence reads: CASSPFGDSPNEKLFF. Here the CDR3 DNA reads TGTGCCAGCTCACCTTTCGGAGACAGCCCCAATGAAAAACTGTTTTTT.

The chain employs TRBV5-1 and TRBJ2-5; 8 bases are a match to TRBD2. Germline V lookup: CDR1 SGHRS, CDR2 YFSETQ. Trimming cost V 4 bases and J 3 bases; bases outside gene matches: 2. The CDR3 spans 13 residues. The CDR3 spells CASSTGGEETQYF. The CDR3 bases are TGCGCCAGCAGCACCGGGGGGGAAGAGACCCAGTACTTC.

This chain uses TRBV24-1 with TRBJ1-6, with TRBD1 identical over 10 bases. This CDR3 is built from 22 residues. V was pared by 7 bases and J by 5 bases, with 25 bases of the junction left unmatched. Germline CDR1 is KGHDR and CDR2 is SFDVKD. CDR3 DNA: TGTGCCACCAGGGCTAGACAGGGGGCGCGAAGTGAGGGGGGCCTCAATAATTCACCCCTCCACTTT. This sequence encodes CATRARQGARSEGGLNNSPLHF.

V gene TRBV6-5 combines with J gene TRBJ2-3; either TRBD1 or TRBD2 may fit D (5 bases each). CDR1 and CDR2 from the germline V gene are MNHEY and SVGAGI. V was clipped by 4 bases and J by 3 bases, with 14 bases between them. The CDR3 has 15 residues. CDR3 nucleotides: TGTGCCAGCAGTTTATCGAGGGGATCTACAGATACGCAGTATTTT. Encoded protein: CASSLSRGSTDTQYF.

This rearrangement joins TRBV18 to TRBJ1-1, with D possibly being TRBD1 (5 bases). Germline assignment: CDR1 KGHSH and CDR2 LQKENI. CDR3 length: 15 residues. Trimming shortened V by 3 bases and J by 7 bases, and 18 bases separated the two germline ends. CDR3 region: CASSPRGGGIGEAFF. The CDR3 DNA reads TGTGCCAGCTCACCGCGGGGCGGAGGTATCGGTGAAGCTTTCTTT.

V and J are TRBV9 and TRBJ2-2; no clear D. The CDR3 consists of 15 residues. Germline-derived CDR1 and CDR2 are SGDLS and YYNGEE. The V gene lost 0 bases and the J gene lost 7 bases, with 13 bases spanning the gap. This chain's CDR3 is CASSVAARHIGELFF. The CDR3 DNA reads TGTGCCAGCAGCGTAGCGGCGCGACATATCGGGGAGCTGTTTTTT.

This chain uses TRBV24-1 with TRBJ2-1; TRBD1 might be the D (6 bases). Germline V gene sequence: CDR1 KGHDR, CDR2 SFDVKD. There are 15 residues in the CDR3. V lost 3 bases and J lost 3, with 11 bases in between. CDR3 residues: CATSDTGSGYNEQFF. In DNA, the CDR3 is TGTGCCACCAGTGATACAGGGAGCGGCTACAATGAGCAGTTCTTC.

The V gene is TRBV28, the J gene TRBJ1-4, with unresolved D. V dropped 4 bases and J dropped 8 bases, with 20 bases sitting between them. Germline V lookup: CDR1 MDHEN, CDR2 SYDVKM. The CDR3 has 16 residues. CDR3 residues: CASSSLDISREEKLFF. The CDR3 DNA sequence: TGTGCCAGCAGTTCCTTAGACATTTCGAGGGAGGAAAAACTGTTTTTT.

A single count supports this clone. For the CDR3, the DNA is TGTGCCAGCAGGAAACTAGCGGGGTTCACAGATACGCAGTATTTT. This sequence encodes CASRKLAGFTDTQYF. This chain connects TRBV2 to TRBJ2-3; TRBD2 matches 10 bases. This CDR3 region has 15 residues. Germline V gives CDR1 SNHLY, CDR2 FYNNEI. Unmatched junction bases numbered 5, after V lost 6 bases and J lost 2 bases. Full variable domain (missing parts from reference TRBV2 and TRBJ2-3): EPEVTQTPSHQVTQMGQEVILRCVPISNHLYFYWYRQILGQKVEFLVSFYNNEISEKSEIFDDQFSVERPDGSNFTLKIRSTKLEDSAMYFCASRKLAGFTDTQYFGPGTRLTVL.

This chain links TRBV3-1 (or the pseudogene TRBV3-2) with TRBJ1-1; D gene ambiguous. The germline V gene encodes CDR1 LGHDT and CDR2 YNNKEL (reference sequence). CDR3 length: 14 residues. V lost 2 bases, J lost 1 base, and 8 bases lay in between. The CDR3 nucleotides are TGTGCCAGCAGCCAAAAGCACGGGAACACTGAAGCTTTCTTT. Translating gives CASSQKHGNTEAFF.

The J gene is TRBJ2-2, the V gene TRBV3-1 (or the pseudogene TRBV3-2); TRBD2 matches 8 bases. The ends lost 4 bases at V and 0 bases at J; junction bases unmatched: 7. The CDR3 spans 17 residues. Germline CDR1 LGHDT, CDR2 YNNKEL (reference sequence). In nucleotides, the CDR3 is TGTGCCAGCAGCCCCAGGGGCGGGGGGCCGAACACCGGGGAGCTGTTTTTT. Its protein is CASSPRGGGPNTGELFF.

V gene TRBV24-1 combines with J gene TRBJ2-1, with 9 bases lining up with TRBD2. The CDR3 has 16 amino acids. CDR1 is KGHDR, CDR2 SFDVKD, per germline. V was pared by 4 bases and J by 7 bases, with 10 bases of the junction left unmatched. In DNA form, the CDR3 reads TGTGCCACCAGTGACCGGAGCGGGGGGTTTGGTAATGAGCAGTTCTTC. It yields the protein CATSDRSGGFGNEQFF.

V usage is TRBV28 and J usage is TRBJ2-3; D not resolved. The CDR3 extends over 12 amino acids. V was pared by 1 base and J by 4 bases, with 3 bases between. Germline V lookup: CDR1 MDHEN, CDR2 SYDVKM. The CDR3 here is CASSLYSDTQYF. The CDR3 bases are TGTGCCAGCAGTTTATATTCAGATACGCAGTATTTT.

CDR3 amino acids: CASRQGNTEAFF. As DNA, the CDR3 is TGTGCCAGCAGACAGGGGAACACTGAAGCTTTCTTT. The V and J genes are TRBV27 and TRBJ1-1, with TRBD1 as a possible D gene (6 bases). CDR1 is MNHEY and CDR2 is SMNVEV in the germline V gene (reference sequence). Trimming left V 6 bases short and J 1 base short, with 6 bases between. The length of the CDR3 is 12 residues.

The CDR3 nucleotides read TGTGCCAGCAGCACCCGGGACGGGAGGTACAATGAGCAGTTCTTC. Amino acids: CASSTRDGRYNEQFF. The chain carries TRBV7-9 and TRBJ2-1; TRBD2 matches at 7 bases. Trimming took 5 bases from V and 4 from J; bases not matched to a gene: 8. Germline loops: CDR1 SEHNR, CDR2 FQNEAQ (reference sequence). This CDR3 is built from 15 residues.

V and J are TRBV6-1 and TRBJ1-1; 8 positions agree with TRBD1. Germline values: CDR1 MNHNS, CDR2 SASEGT. There are 15 residues in the CDR3. The junction had 7 bases not matched to a gene; V was cut back by 2 bases and J by 5 bases. The DNA of the CDR3 is TGTGCCAGCAGTGAACCGACAGGGGTGGGAACTGAAGCTTTCTTT. This gives the protein CASSEPTGVGTEAFF.

The CDR3 DNA sequence: TGCGCCAGCAGCTTGGAGGGGCCATTTTCCTACGAGCAGTACTTC. It codes for CASSLEGPFSYEQYF. The chain recombines TRBV5-1 with TRBJ2-7; maybe TRBD1 (5 bases). The ends were cut back, 0 bases at V and 1 base at J, with 11 bases in the middle. Germline V gene sequence: CDR1 SGHRS, CDR2 YFSETQ. The CDR3 extends over 15 amino acids.

The CDR3 spells CASSAGESFLRGGSTDTQYF. CDR3 in DNA: TGTGCCAGCAGCGCCGGGGAGTCCTTTTTGCGGGGGGGAAGCACAGATACGCAGTATTTT. The chain employs TRBV7-8 and TRBJ2-3; 9 bases map to TRBD2. Looked up from germline, CDR1 is SGHVS and CDR2 is FQNEAQ. V lost 5 bases to trimming and J lost 0 bases; unmatched junction nucleotides: 18. The CDR3 totals 20 residues.

The chain joins TRBV5-1 to TRBJ1-6; possible D gene TRBD1, 6 bases. The CDR3 has 15 residues. Trimming took 4 bases from V and 5 from J, leaving 13 bases between them. Germline V gives CDR1 SGHRS, CDR2 YFSETQ. CDR3 in amino acids: CASSISTGHNSPLHF. CDR3 coding DNA: TGCGCCAGCAGCATCAGCACAGGGCATAATTCACCCCTCCACTTT.